This paragraph covers one T cell receptor (beta chain) sequence. The sample holds many counts of this clonotype. Which antigen it targets is not known. No much larger clonotype is one base removed from it; base qualities were not supplied. These data belong to a study of T cell repertoires in cytomegalovirus infection (dated by TCRdb to between 2017 and 2020). Regarding the research as a whole: Donor HLA type was relevant to the analysis, because carriage of CMV infection together with the matching HLA type was indicated by public TCR beta signatures. Results and caveats for the whole study, not just this receptor: Carriers of CMV infection plus the relevant HLA type were discriminated by the cumulative frequency of public TCR beta family members in the study cohort and in an independent roughly 350-donor cohort. The ex vivo response was dominated by HLA-C-restricted CMV-specific TCR beta clonotypes, which also provided the single most frequent clonotype in two of eight donors.

Sequenced on an Illumina HiSeq 1500. Starting from the raw public reads, TCRdb applied fastp trimming at Q25, assembled clones with MiXCR and retained in-frame beta chains. Rows matching on CDR3 protein sequence are summarized as one entry with the most common DNA and genes. For this sample there are some 110,000 distinct CDR3 sequences; around 10% appear just once. The ten largest make up roughly 29% of the sample. From V the trimming removes 6 bases and from J it removes 4 bases, while the gene matches leave 10 bases of the junction unaccounted for. Taken from cysteine to phenylalanine, the CDR3 has 15 residues. Here the CDR3 DNA is all that survives: 45 bases in frame from base 1.

Sample: PBMCs, sequenced either directly or after in vitro stimulation (not recorded which). The receptor chain draws on TRBV12-3 or TRBV12-4 and TRBJ2-5; TRBD2 lines up with 8 middle nucleotides. This receptor was identified in a human donor in good health (CMV status not recorded). Some clones in this sample may be carry-over from other donors' samples. The nucleotide sequence is given as TGTGCCAGCAGCCCAAGCGGGAGCGGAGGAGAGACCCAGTACTTC. The encoded protein is CASSPSGSGGETQYF.